This T cell receptor beta chain emerged from a study of T cells of healthy individuals. TCRdb fed the 5' RACE reads into MiXCR, producing one record per CDR3 protein. Of some 100,000 distinct CDR3 sequences listed, around 17% are singletons. The ends were cut back, 4 bases at V and 0 bases at J, with 7 bases in the middle. Germline V gene lookup returns CDR1 SQVTM and CDR2 ANQGSEA. CDR3 size: 13 residues. The table lists this clonotype with many counts. This TCR was sampled from a human donor in good health. The J gene is TRBJ1-3, the V gene TRBV29-1; D remains ambiguous. The CDR3 reads CSVAIYSGNTIYF. The CDR3 DNA reads as TGCAGCGTTGCGATTTACTCTGGAAACACCATATATTTT.